The 2 T cell receptor beta chains given below trace back to one sample, sequenced in a study of post-analysis software for immune sequencing data. Findings and limits, study-wide: TRBV5-6, TRBV5-1 and TRBV20-1 belonged to a set of roughly 5 TRBV segments that were more frequent in patients than controls.

Their recognized antigens are unknown. Presence of unique molecular identifiers characterized the TCR beta cDNA libraries. TCRdb re-called the PCR reads with MiXCR, one entry per CDR3 protein. The data hold some 450,000 distinct CDR3 sequences, with under 55% observed a single time. Input material: blood. Every receptor here comes from a girl aged 5 to 17 with multiple sclerosis.

The gene calls are TRBV28 and TRBJ1-2, with a weak D call TRBD1 (6 bases). There are 15 residues in the CDR3. The V and J ends lost 4 bases and 4 bases respectively, with 16 bases between them. Looked up from germline, CDR1 is MDHEN and CDR2 is SYDVKM. The CDR3 loop is CASSSPGDRIYGYTF. In DNA, the CDR3 is TGTGCCAGCAGTTCCCCTGGAGACAGGATCTATGGCTACACCTTC.

This chain links TRBV3-1 with TRBJ2-7, with 8 bases identical to TRBD2. The trim removed 1 base at V and 4 bases at J, leaving 6 bases unmatched. Germline lookup yields CDR1 LGHDT and CDR2 YNNKEL (reference sequence). CDR3 length: 15 amino acids. This CDR3 reads CASSQASGREYEQYF. CDR3 sequence (DNA): TGTGCCAGCAGCCAAGCGAGCGGGAGAGAATACGAGCAGTACTTC.